This T cell receptor beta chain is from a study of cytomegalovirus exposure and HLA in healthy donors. Notes on the study in general: A prior analysis recorded that most TCR beta V segments were productive about 90% or about 30% of the time. Later on, a genetic analysis was performed. It linked a missense variant in DCLRE1C with V- and J-gene trimming of TCR beta. The classifier reportedly diagnosed cytomegalovirus status with high specificity and sensitivity.

Per the germline V gene, CDR1 is MDHEN and CDR2 is SYDVKM. This CDR3 spans 15 amino acids. Trimming shortened V by 5 bases and J by 2 bases, and 16 bases separated the two germline ends. On this clone: Its target is not known.

With 60 Vbeta and 13 Jbeta primers, the PCR was carried out. Repertoires were generated with immunoSEQ multiplex PCR, while TCRdb's copy carries only in-frame clones and drops some. The sample has some 150,000 clones, around 80% seen once. Sequenced input: PBMCs. The V and J genes are TRBV28 and TRBJ2-7; tentative D call: TRBD1 (6 bases). The source is a man aged 35-49 years in good health and CMV-seronegative. Here the CDR3 reads CASSVVAGDTYEQYF. CDR3 in DNA: TGTGCCAGCAGTGTGGTCGCAGGGGATACCTACGAGCAGTACTTC.